This TCR beta chain was identified during a study of blood T cell repertoires in COVID-19. Libraries were prepared by immunoSEQ multiplex PCR; TCRdb keeps only in-frame clonotypes and omits some of them. The sample yields 390,000 or so clones, 85% to 90% seen once. Participants, about 18 to 90 years old, spanned approximately 26 US areas. Trimming at V came to 3 bases and at J to 4 bases, leaving 3 bases not matched to a gene. This CDR3 has 12 residues. The germline V gene encodes CDR1 DFQATT and CDR2 SNEGSKA (reference sequence). The J gene is TRBJ2-7, the V gene TRBV20-1; 7 nucleotides align to TRBD2. The sequenced material came from PBMCs or T cells enriched from blood (not recorded which). The receptor was isolated from a man aged 18-30 years who had recovered from COVID-19. The CDR3 DNA is TGCAGTGCTAGTGCGGGAGCGTACGAGCAGTACTTC. Amino acid sequence: CSASAGAYEQYF.